This TCR beta chain was identified in a study of cytomegalovirus exposure and HLA in healthy donors. Study results and caveats: The likely explanation for a cluster of highly shared sequence variants was sequencing artifact. There were a few CMV-associated chains whose specificity for CMV antigens was confirmed in vitro. With later analysis, a missense DCLRE1C variant became linked to TCR beta V- and J-gene trimming.

On this clone: Its target is unknown.

V gave up 4 bases and J gave up 5 bases; unmatched junction bases: 4. The CDR3 has 16 residues. Looked up from germline, CDR1 is LGHNA and CDR2 is YNFKEQ. Use of 60 Vbeta and 13 Jbeta primers characterized the PCR. In the authors' workflow: In a later analysis, around 10 million of 60 million to 80 million unique beta chains occurred in at least two donors. The repertoire was sequenced with immunoSEQ multiplex PCR; TCRdb's copy has only in-frame clones and lacks some. V and J calls plus clone size are reproduced from that table; the DNA served to infer D and trimming. The profile shows under 200,000 clones, around 81% of them singletons.

The V gene is TRBV4-2, the J gene TRBJ2-2, with 13 bases fitting TRBD2. The sequence was obtained from a woman under 30 in good health and CMV-seropositive. The sample consisted of PBMCs. The CDR3 sequence: CASSPRTSGGTGELFF. In nucleotides, the CDR3 is TGTGCCAGCAGCCCGAGGACTAGCGGGGGTACCGGGGAGCTGTTTTTT.